Reported below is one T cell receptor (beta chain). Its antigen is not identified. The sample comes from a study of shared clonotypes between healthy human individuals. Study context: A donor's plate count was three for CD4 naive and three for CD4 memory; CD8 naive had two and CD8 memory one.

Assay: immunoSEQ multiplex PCR; the TCRdb copy retains only in-frame clones and omits some. The sample has about 680,000 clones, around 92% seen once. Study findings and constraints: Naive subsets typically showed greater estimated richness than memory subsets.

Germline V CDR1 and CDR2: MNHNS, SASEGT. Losses at the gene ends were 6 bases for V and 3 bases for J; bases not matched to a gene: 6. This CDR3 has 14 amino acids. Terminally differentiated effector memory CD45RA+ cells were left out of the naive CD8 fraction, which was CD45RO-negative and positively selected for CCR7. The sample taken for sequencing was naive CD8+ T cells sorted from blood. The chain has TRBV6-1 and TRBJ2-7; 9 nucleotides line up with TRBD1. The receptor's source is a man aged 25 to 40 in good health. The CDR3 region is CASSLTGQGYEQYF. DNA of the CDR3: TGTGCCAGCAGCCTAACGGGACAGGGCTACGAGCAGTACTTC.